This TCR beta chain was captured in a study of chemoradiotherapy in HPV16-positive cancers. Study summary: Functional T-cell assays on two HPV16-positive patients' cells defined candidate HPV-specific clones and common TCR motifs. General study findings and limits: Non-HPV-specific T cells did not expand in tumors during treatment, whereas candidate HPV-specific clones and E7-related motifs did.

Generated by immunoSEQ multiplex PCR, the TCRdb table keeps only in-frame clones and is missing some. This table holds 30,000 to 40,000 clones, 89% found once. Details on this clone: Antigen unknown.

Repertoires were sampled repeatedly during chemoradiotherapy. The CDR3 covers 12 residues. Looked up from germline, CDR1 is MNHNS and CDR2 is SASEGT. V lost 6 bases and J 0 bases, leaving 6 bases between the germline ends. Material: blood, obtained from a patient who underwent chemoradiotherapy. The origin of this receptor is a human donor with HPV-associated anogenital cancer. V usage is TRBV6-1 and J usage is TRBJ2-7, with D perhaps TRBD2 (5 bases). The CDR3: CASSTSSYEQYF. The CDR3 DNA reads as TGTGCCAGCAGCACTAGCTCCTACGAGCAGTACTTC.